These 29 T cell receptor beta chains were all obtained from the same sample, sequenced in a study of blood T cells in healthy people across ages. The authors ran a second PCR of about 6 to 11 cycles using a sample-barcoded 5' primer and a J-beta primer mix. Via MiXCR, TCRdb re-called the 5' RACE reads, giving one row per CDR3 protein. In the table there are some 1.7 million distinct CDR3 sequences, over 25% of which are singletons. Sequenced: blood. These receptors originate from a young woman in good health.

This clonotype was seen a handful of times. The chain joins TRBV20-1 to TRBJ1-5; TRBD1 might be the D (5 bases). The CDR3 loop spans 12 amino acids. The V gene's germline CDR1 is DFQATT and CDR2 SNEGSKA (reference sequence). The V end was cut by 6 bases, the J end by 3 bases, with 9 bases between. DNA for the CDR3: TGCAGTGCGGGACTGTACAATCAGCCCCAGCATTTT. Translation gives CSAGLYNQPQHF.

The gene calls are TRBV6-6 and TRBJ2-7, with D perhaps given as TRBD1 or TRBD2 (5 bases each). The germline V and J ends were trimmed by 9 bases and 2 bases, with 14 bases remaining between them. The CDR3 runs 13 residues. Looked up from germline, CDR1 is MNHNY and CDR2 is SVGAGI (reference sequence). Written as DNA, the CDR3 is TGTGCCAGTCACGGGACCGGCACCTACGAGCAGTACTTC. This sequence encodes CASHGTGTYEQYF.

CDR3 bases: TGCGCCAGCAGTTTGTCCGGGCAGAATTCACCCCTCCACTTT. Translated: CASSLSGQNSPLHF. The V gene is TRBV10-1, the J gene TRBJ1-6; D is unresolved. Germline-derived CDR1 and CDR2 are WNHNN and SYGVQD (reference sequence). The CDR3 runs 14 residues. V was clipped by 5 bases and J by 7 bases, with 12 bases between them.

The chain is built from TRBV5-1 and TRBJ2-5; D is perhaps TRBD2 (5 bases). CDR3 length: 14 residues. V lost 4 bases to trimming and J lost 1 base, with 11 bases between them. Germline-derived CDR1 and CDR2 are SGHRS and YFSETQ. The CDR3 nucleotides are TGCGCCAGCAGCCATACGGGATCCCAAGAGACCCAGTACTTC. Its translation: CASSHTGSQETQYF. Full variable domain (missing parts from reference TRBV5-1 and TRBJ2-5): KAGVTQTPRYLIKTRGQQVTLSCSPISGHRSVSWYQQTPGQGLQFLFEYFSETQRNKGNFPGRFSGRQFSNSRSEMNVSTLELGDSALYLCASSHTGSQETQYFGPGTRLLVL.

Of note for this clonotype: An end of the junction differs from the germline gene, which may be a read error. This sequence joins TRBV20-1 and TRBJ2-3; the D gene is possibly TRBD1 (5 bases). CDR1 DFQATT and CDR2 SNEGSKA come from the germline V gene (reference sequence). The CDR3 covers 13 residues. Written as DNA, the CDR3 is TGCAGTGCTAGCCAGCTAGTGACAGATACGCGGTATTTT. Residues: CSASQLVTDTRYF.

V is TRBV29-1 and J is TRBJ2-3, with a possible D match to TRBD2 (7 bases). The V and J ends lost 3 bases and 2 bases respectively, with 18 bases between them. This CDR3 has 16 amino acids. CDR1 and CDR2 (germline): SQVTM, ANQGSEA. CDR3 sequence (DNA): TGCAGCGTTGACGGGGGGCTGACTACCGACACAGATACGCAGTATTTT. It translates to CSVDGGLTTDTDTQYF.

The V and J genes are TRBV29-1 and TRBJ2-2; possibly TRBD2 for D (6 bases). The CDR3 has 15 residues. V lost 4 bases to trimming and J lost 1 base, with 13 bases between them. Germline lookup yields CDR1 SQVTM and CDR2 ANQGSEA. As DNA, the CDR3 is TGCAGCGTTGCGGGGGTCTCCCTGAACACCGGGGAGCTGTTTTTT. As protein: CSVAGVSLNTGELFF.

This chain uses TRBV12-3 or TRBV12-4 with TRBJ2-2, with no clear D. The V end was cut by 8 bases, the J end by 7 bases, with 14 bases between. This CDR3 is built from 13 residues. The CDR3: CASGTTDGGELFF. CDR3 nucleotide sequence: TGTGCCAGCGGTACAACCGACGGCGGGGAGCTGTTTTTT.

This clonotype was seen a handful of times. The genes are TRBV30 and TRBJ2-7, with TRBD1 matching over 9 bases. Trimming cost V 3 bases and J 5 bases; bases outside gene matches: 11. This CDR3 region has 15 residues. Germline V lookup: CDR1 GTSNPN, CDR2 SVGIG (reference sequence). The CDR3 DNA is TGTGCCTGGAGAAGACCCGGGACAGGGCCTCACGAGCAGTACTTC. It is translated as CAWRRPGTGPHEQYF.

In its sample, this clonotype was seen a few times. The gene calls are TRBV11-2 and TRBJ1-1; D call uncertain. Looked up from germline, CDR1 is SGHAT and CDR2 is FQNNGV. V dropped 3 bases and J dropped 4 bases, with 12 bases sitting between them. There are 14 residues in the CDR3. This CDR3 reads CASSFSFTFTEAFF. The DNA of the CDR3 is TGTGCCAGCAGCTTCAGTTTTACTTTCACTGAAGCTTTCTTT.

Only a few counts were recorded for this clonotype. The chain links TRBV5-6 to TRBJ2-7, with 10 bases fitting TRBD1. CDR1 and CDR2 (germline): SGHDT, YYEEEE. J gave up 1 base and V 4 bases, and 2 bases lay outside the gene matches. The CDR3 is made up of 14 amino acids. CDR3 amino acids: CASSGDRGSYEQYF. The CDR3 nucleotides are TGTGCCAGCAGCGGGGACAGGGGTTCCTACGAGCAGTACTTC.

The chain uses TRBV5-5 and TRBJ1-1; TRBD1 agrees at 7 bases. Trimming at V came to 10 bases and at J to 4 bases, leaving 16 bases not matched to a gene. Germline CDR1 reads SGHKS; CDR2 reads YYEKEE (reference sequence). The CDR3 has 15 residues. CDR3 region: CAGTPGGGGRTEAFF. CDR3 coding DNA: TGTGCCGGCACCCCCGGAGGAGGGGGCCGCACTGAAGCTTTCTTT. The full variable domain, rest sourced from reference TRBV5-5 and TRBJ1-1, is DAGVTQSPTHLIKTRGQQVTLRCSPISGHKSVSWYQQVLGQGPQFIFQYYEKEERGRGNFPDRFSARQFPNYSSELNVNALLLGDSALYLCAGTPGGGGRTEAFFGQGTRLTVV.

The rearrangement joins TRBV30 to TRBJ2-7; D possibly corresponds to TRBD1 (5 bases). There are 13 residues in the CDR3. Germline V lookup: CDR1 GTSNPN, CDR2 SVGIG (reference sequence). Trimming shortened V by 4 bases and J by 4 bases, and 14 bases separated the two germline ends. In nucleotides, the CDR3 is TGTGCCTGGACTCACGACAGAGAATACGAGCAGTACTTC. It specifies CAWTHDREYEQYF.

The chain is built from TRBV7-6 and TRBJ1-6, with 7 bases lining up with TRBD1. The CDR3 consists of 15 residues. The germline V gene has CDR1 SGHVS and CDR2 FNYEAQ. V lost 5 bases and J lost 3; bases outside the gene matches: 4. CDR3 region: CASSPTGIYNSPLHF. As DNA, the CDR3 is TGTGCCAGCAGCCCGACAGGGATCTATAATTCACCCCTCCACTTT.

This clonotype was detected ten times or more. The genes are TRBV5-5 and TRBJ1-2, with unresolved D. The V gene's germline CDR1 is SGHKS and CDR2 YYEKEE (reference sequence). CDR3 length: 14 amino acids. The V end lost 0 bases, the J end lost 5 bases, and 11 bases lay between the germline ends. Here the CDR3 reads CASSLDSNPYGYTF. In DNA form, the CDR3 reads TGTGCCAGCAGCTTGGACAGCAACCCATATGGCTACACCTTC. Full variable domain (rest looked up from reference TRBV5-5 and TRBJ1-2): DAGVTQSPTHLIKTRGQQVTLRCSPISGHKSVSWYQQVLGQGPQFIFQYYEKEERGRGNFPDRFSARQFPNYSSELNVNALLLGDSALYLCASSLDSNPYGYTFGSGTRLTVV.

This clonotype has a handful of counts. A clone one base away is much larger, so this may be a read error. This chain connects TRBV10-3 to TRBJ2-5, with D unclear. There are 13 residues in the CDR3. Looked up from germline, CDR1 is ENHRY and CDR2 is SYGVKD. The DNA for the CDR3 is TGTGCCATCAGTGAAAGAAACCAAGAGGCCCAGTACTTC. Protein: CAISERNQEAQYF.

This clonotype was detected many times. This sequence joins TRBV9 and TRBJ2-3; the D gene is possibly TRBD1 (7 bases). The germline V and J ends were trimmed by 6 bases and 10 bases, with 18 bases remaining between them. The CDR3 length is 13 residues. Germline V CDR1 and CDR2: SGDLS, YYNGEE. The CDR3 region has the DNA TGTGCCAGCAACCCGGGACAGTCGGGGGCGCAGTATTTT. Translation: CASNPGQSGAQYF.

The chain couples TRBV11-2 to TRBJ1-4, with D possibly matching TRBD1 (5 bases). V was shortened by 7 bases and J by 0 bases, with 12 bases between the two germline ends. Germline lookup yields CDR1 SGHAT and CDR2 FQNNGV. This CDR3 contains 15 residues. CDR3 in DNA: TGTGCCAGCACCGACAGCCTTGCAACTAATGAAAAACTGTTTTTT. Translated, it gives CASTDSLATNEKLFF.

This clonotype was detected a few times. The chain recombines TRBV18 with TRBJ1-2; D perhaps matches TRBD1 (6 bases). CDR1 is KGHSH, CDR2 LQKENI, per germline. V was clipped by 0 bases and J by 12 bases, with 23 bases between them. This CDR3 is 16 amino acids long. CDR3 in DNA: TGTGCCAGCTCACCACCCGTCGCTGGGAGACAGGCCAGGGACACCTTC. It codes for CASSPPVAGRQARDTF.

This clonotype was seen repeatedly, ten times or more. The chain carries TRBV29-1 and TRBJ2-5; D is perhaps TRBD1 (6 bases). Germline V gene lookup returns CDR1 SQVTM and CDR2 ANQGSEA. V lost 6 bases, J lost 2 bases, and 10 bases lay in between. This CDR3 contains 12 residues. The CDR3 spells CSVAQGQETQYF. Here the CDR3 DNA reads TGCAGCGTGGCGCAGGGGCAAGAGACCCAGTACTTC. Filled out from reference TRBV29-1 and TRBJ2-5, the complete variable domain reads SAVISQKPSRDICQRGTSLTIQCQVDSQVTMMFWYRQQPGQSLTLIATANQGSEATYESGFVIDKFPISRPNLTFSTLTVSNMSPEDSSIYLCSVAQGQETQYFGPGTRLLVL.

This clonotype turned up a few times. J is TRBJ1-2 and V is TRBV28; TRBD1 matches at 7 bases. Trimming at V came to 3 bases and at J to 5 bases, leaving 6 bases not matched to a gene. From germline, CDR1 is MDHEN and CDR2 SYDVKM. The CDR3 runs to 14 residues. The CDR3 sequence: CASSLGWDRYGYTF. CDR3 coding DNA: TGTGCCAGCAGTTTGGGTTGGGACAGATATGGCTACACCTTC.

The chain employs TRBV20-1 and TRBJ2-7; D gene ambiguous. The CDR3 spans 15 residues. Per the germline V gene, CDR1 is DFQATT and CDR2 is SNEGSKA (reference sequence). V lost 3 bases and J lost 7, with 22 bases in between. In DNA form, the CDR3 reads TGCAGTGCTAGGCAGCAGATGAGCTCCTACAATGAGCAGTACTTC. Its protein is CSARQQMSSYNEQYF.

The chain recombines TRBV20-1 with TRBJ2-1, with 7 nucleotides matching TRBD2. The CDR3 extends over 17 amino acids. Trimming took 1 base from V and 4 from J; bases not matched to a gene: 13. In germline, CDR1 is DFQATT, CDR2 SNEGSKA (reference sequence). The CDR3 spells CSARGMVRERFYNEQFF. The DNA of the CDR3 is TGCAGTGCTAGAGGTATGGTGCGGGAGAGGTTTTACAATGAGCAGTTCTTC.

A few counts support this clonotype. Compared with germline, one end of the junction differs, possibly owing to a read error. V is TRBV5-1 and J is TRBJ2-1; 8 bases map to TRBD1. The CDR3 consists of 14 residues. Germline V gene lookup returns CDR1 SGHRS and CDR2 YFSETQ. The CDR3 protein is CTSSPGQGGNEQFF. CDR3 in DNA: TGCACCAGCAGTCCCGGACAGGGTGGTAATGAGCAGTTCTTC.

The chain combines TRBV6-1 with TRBJ1-5; D unresolved. V shed 6 bases and J shed 2 bases, with 14 bases lying between them. Germline V CDR1 and CDR2: MNHNS, SASEGT. This CDR3 spans 15 amino acids. This chain's CDR3 is CASRRKDGGNQPQHF. The CDR3 coding sequence is TGTGCCAGCAGGAGGAAGGACGGAGGCAATCAGCCCCAGCATTTT.

The rearrangement joins TRBV28 to TRBJ2-7, with 8 bases fitting TRBD1. The ends lost 6 bases at V and 3 bases at J; junction bases unmatched: 10. The CDR3 extends over 15 amino acids. Germline CDR1 and CDR2: MDHEN and SYDVKM. Written as DNA, the CDR3 is TGTGCCAGCAGCACTTACAGGGGGAAAGGCTACGAGCAGTACTTC. Residues: CASSTYRGKGYEQYF. The whole variable domain, filled in from reference TRBV28 and TRBJ2-7, reads DVKVTQSSRYLVKRTGEKVFLECVQDMDHENMFWYRQDPGLGLRLIYFSYDVKMKEKGDIPEGYSVSREKKERFSLILESASTNQTSMYLCASSTYRGKGYEQYFGPGTRLTVT.

This sequence joins TRBV15 and TRBJ1-2, with D maybe TRBD1 (5 bases). V was clipped by 6 bases and J by 0 bases, with 23 bases between them. The CDR3 length is 18 residues. The germline V gene encodes CDR1 LNHNV and CDR2 YYDKDF (reference sequence). The CDR3 nucleotides read TGTGCCACCAGAAGATGGGACGGGGAGGGAATCCCTAACTATGGCTACACCTTC. It specifies CATRRWDGEGIPNYGYTF.

This clonotype was counted between two and nine times. This rearrangement joins TRBV12-3 or TRBV12-4 to TRBJ1-2; the D gene is possibly TRBD1 (5 bases). The CDR3 loop spans 15 amino acids. V lost 5 bases, J lost 1 base, and 14 bases lay in between. CDR3 residues: CASSPGGTDNYGYTF. DNA for the CDR3: TGTGCCAGCAGTCCTGGAGGGACGGATAACTATGGCTACACCTTC.

This clonotype has just a few counts. The J gene is TRBJ2-7, the V gene TRBV5-1, with a possible D match to TRBD1 (5 bases). This CDR3 comprises 14 residues. V lost 0 bases to trimming and J lost 6 bases, with 13 bases between them. CDR1 and CDR2 (germline): SGHRS, YFSETQ. The CDR3 nucleotides read TGCGCCAGCAGCTTGGCGGGCAGGGCGGCCGAGCAGTACTTC. Translated: CASSLAGRAAEQYF.